The 16 T cell receptor beta chains below all came from one sample that was sequenced in a study of OX40 agonist ivuxolimab in advanced cancers. Libraries were prepared through the immunoSEQ multiplex PCR assay. In TCRdb, the immuneACCESS table is reduced to in-frame sequences with V and J assigned. These tables do not hold every clone; where another copy was compared, an unresolved V gene accounts for under half, and the others remain unexplained. This sample lists 67,000 or so clones; roughly 89% were detected once. The ten largest make up 1% to 1.2% of the sample. The specimen comprised CD4+ or CD8+ T cells sorted from blood, sampled in a trial of the OX40 agonist ivuxolimab. These TCRs come from an adult with an advanced solid tumor such as melanoma, head and neck, liver or kidney cancer.

This sequence joins TRBV21-1 and TRBJ2-5; no DNA check was done on the table's D call, TRBD2. TRBV21-1 is shown as a pseudogene. The CDR3 is 15 residues long. CDR3: CASSKAARRVETQYF. The DNA for the CDR3 is TGTGCCAGCAGCAAAGCGGCCCGGAGAGTAGAGACCCAGTACTTC.

The chain employs TRBV30 and TRBJ1-2; D is unresolved. The V gene lost 0 bases and the J gene lost 8 bases, with 10 bases spanning the gap. Germline V gene lookup returns CDR1 GTSNPN and CDR2 SVGIG (reference sequence). The CDR3 runs to 12 residues. CDR3 sequence (DNA): TGTGCCTGGAGTGTTACCAAGGCCGGCTACACCTTC. Translated: CAWSVTKAGYTF.

In regard to this clone: Other DNA sequences within the sample encode an identical CDR3. The gene calls are TRBV5-1 and TRBJ2-7; TRBD2 matches 11 bases. V lost 2 bases and J lost 3; bases outside the gene matches: 1. Germline V CDR1 and CDR2: SGHRS, YFSETQ. The CDR3 runs to 14 residues. The CDR3: CASSLTSGGYEQYF. The CDR3 DNA is TGCGCCAGCAGCTTAACTAGCGGGGGCTACGAGCAGTACTTC. Full variable domain (remainder filled in from reference TRBV5-1 and TRBJ2-7): KAGVTQTPRYLIKTRGQQVTLSCSPISGHRSVSWYQQTPGQGLQFLFEYFSETQRNKGNFPGRFSGRQFSNSRSEMNVSTLELGDSALYLCASSLTSGGYEQYFGPGTRLTVT.

J is TRBJ2-3 and V is TRBV10-2; D is perhaps TRBD1 or TRBD2 (6 bases each). Germline CDR1 and CDR2: WSHSY and SAAADI. The CDR3 is made up of 15 amino acids. Trimming stripped 1 base from V and 3 bases from J, with 11 bases between. CDR3 sequence: CASSELRGRTDTQYF. The DNA for the CDR3 is TGCGCCAGCAGTGAGTTAAGGGGGAGGACAGATACGCAGTATTTT.

The rearrangement joins TRBV6-6 to TRBJ2-7, with a possible D match to TRBD1 (6 bases). The germline gives CDR1 MNHNY, CDR2 SVGAGI (reference sequence). The ends were cut back, 0 bases at V and 3 bases at J, with 9 bases in the middle. This CDR3 has 14 residues. The CDR3: CASSYSDRYYEQYF. DNA of the CDR3: TGTGCCAGCAGTTACTCGGACAGATACTACGAGCAGTACTTC.

This chain uses TRBV18 with TRBJ2-3, with 7 bases identical to TRBD2. Germline trimming cut 5 bases from V and 4 bases from J; bases unmatched to any gene: 15. Germline loops: CDR1 KGHSH, CDR2 LQKENI. This CDR3 contains 17 residues. In DNA, the CDR3 is TGTGCCAGCTCAACGGGGGGACGGGACTCCACGGCAGATACGCAGTATTTT. It codes for CASSTGGRDSTADTQYF.

This clone appeared a single time. The genes are TRBV11-3 and TRBJ2-1, with 16 bases that match TRBD2. Germline CDR1 SGHNT, CDR2 YENEEA. This CDR3 has 19 amino acids. The J segment lost 7 bases and the V segment lost 6 bases, leaving 15 bases of the junction unmatched. In DNA, the CDR3 is TGTGCCAGCAGTTCATCCGGGACTAGCGGGGGGGTAAGCTCTAATGAGCAGTTCTTC. It encodes CASSSSGTSGGVSSNEQFF.

J is TRBJ2-3 and V is TRBV5-1; TRBD2 might be the D (6 bases). CDR1 and CDR2 (germline): SGHRS, YFSETQ. Trimming removed 0 bases at V and 6 bases at J, with 20 bases between. This CDR3 region has 17 residues. The CDR3 sequence is CASSLEGGLAKGDTQYF. CDR3 bases: TGCGCCAGCAGCTTGGAAGGCGGGCTAGCGAAGGGCGATACGCAGTATTTT.

The chain carries TRBV5-5 and TRBJ2-1; D is undetermined. Trimming took off 6 bases at V and 4 bases at J, with 14 bases between the two ends. This CDR3 has 14 amino acids. The V gene's germline CDR1 is SGHKS and CDR2 YYEKEE (reference sequence). The CDR3 sequence is CASTDDIGYNEQFF. CDR3 sequence (DNA): TGTGCCAGCACTGACGATATAGGGTACAATGAGCAGTTCTTC.

The chain carries TRBV11-2 and TRBJ1-2, with TRBD1 matching over 8 bases. The ends lost 2 bases at V and 8 bases at J; junction bases unmatched: 10. The CDR3 is made up of 15 amino acids. Germline lookup yields CDR1 SGHAT and CDR2 FQNNGV. The CDR3 DNA reads as TGTGCCAGCAGCTTAATCTCCGGGACAGGTCACGGCTACACCTTC. Its protein product is CASSLISGTGHGYTF. Full variable domain (remainder filled in from reference TRBV11-2 and TRBJ1-2): EAGVAQSPRYKIIEKRQSVAFWCNPISGHATLYWYQQILGQGPKLLIQFQNNGVVDDSQLPKDRFSAERLKGVDSTLKIQPAKLEDSAVYLCASSLISGTGHGYTFGSGTRLTVV.

The CDR3 DNA follows: TGCGCCAGCAGCTGGAGGACCGGGACAGCCGGGGGGTTCGATACGCAGTATTTT. It yields the protein CASSWRTGTAGGFDTQYF. V is TRBV5-1 and J is TRBJ2-3; D is tentatively TRBD1 or TRBD2 (7 bases each). The length of the CDR3 is 18 residues. Trimming took 3 bases from V and 6 from J, leaving 26 bases between them. Germline loops: CDR1 SGHRS, CDR2 YFSETQ.

This clone was seen more than once but under ten times. V gene TRBV5-1 combines with J gene TRBJ2-5, with 7 bases that match TRBD1. Germline CDR1 is SGHRS and CDR2 is YFSETQ. The CDR3 extends over 13 amino acids. With 6 bases clipped from V and 2 bases from J, the junction kept 4 bases outside the gene matches. The CDR3 DNA follows: TGCGCCAGCAAGAGGACAGGTCAAGAGACCCAGTACTTC. This codes for CASKRTGQETQYF. The full variable domain, its missing parts supplied by reference TRBV5-1 and TRBJ2-5, is KAGVTQTPRYLIKTRGQQVTLSCSPISGHRSVSWYQQTPGQGLQFLFEYFSETQRNKGNFPGRFSGRQFSNSRSEMNVSTLELGDSALYLCASKRTGQETQYFGPGTRLLVL.

The chain joins TRBV16 to TRBJ1-1; D may be TRBD1 (5 bases). This CDR3 spans 13 amino acids. Trimming took off 2 bases at V and 5 bases at J, with 9 bases between the two ends. Germline CDR1 is KGHSY and CDR2 is FQNENV. The CDR3 DNA follows: TGTGCCAGCAGCCAAAGGGGTGGGACTGAAGCTTTCTTT. Translating gives CASSQRGGTEAFF. Using reference TRBV16 and TRBJ1-1 for the parts outside the CDR3, the full variable domain is GEEVAQTPKHLVRGEGQKAKLYCAPIKGHSYVFWYQQVLKNEFKFLISFQNENVFDETGMPKERFSAKCLPNSPCSLEIQATKLEDSAVYFCASSQRGGTEAFFGQGTRLTVV.

The rearrangement links TRBV5-1 to TRBJ2-2; TRBD1 agrees at 9 bases. Germline CDR1 SGHRS, CDR2 YFSETQ. This CDR3 is built from 16 residues. V shed 3 bases and J 5 bases; nucleotides not matched to a gene: 8. For the CDR3, the DNA is TGCGCCAGCAGCTCACAGAACAGGGGGCATACCGGGGAGCTGTTTTTT. Translation gives CASSSQNRGHTGELFF.

The chain carries TRBV1 and TRBJ1-1; TRBD1, the table's D call, was not compared with the DNA. TRBV1 is a listed pseudogene. The CDR3 is 19 residues long. Here the CDR3 DNA reads TGCACCAGCAGCCAAGATCTCAGCAGGGGGCGACAAGGGGGCACTGAAGCTTTCTTT. Amino acids: CTSSQDLSRGRQGGTEAFF.

This chain connects TRBV5-1 to TRBJ1-1; 7 bases agree with TRBD1. J lost 4 bases, V lost 4 bases, and 10 bases had no gene match. Germline V gene sequence: CDR1 SGHRS, CDR2 YFSETQ. This CDR3 region has 15 residues. CDR3 loop: CASSPKTGMGTEAFF. The CDR3 region has the DNA TGCGCCAGCAGCCCGAAGACAGGGATGGGCACTGAAGCTTTCTTT.